This is a list of T cell receptor beta chains from one sample in a study of graft-versus-host responses after intestinal transplantation. Generated by immunoSEQ multiplex PCR, the TCRdb table keeps only in-frame clones and is missing some. The sample shows under 100,000 clones, 75% to 95% of them seen only once. Sequences were derived from PBMCs, sampled 450 to 460 days after intestinal transplant. The origin of the receptors is a human patient who received an intestinal transplant, so some T cells may come from the graft donor. The CDR3 runs from the conserved cysteine through the conserved F or W. D genes are given only for firm matches. A clone size is listed for some rows: how often the clone was seen (once, few, many), or a class if it is expanded.

TRBJ2-7 TRBV28 NA NA TGTGCCAGCAGTTTCAGATACGAGCAGTACTTC CASSFRYEQYF
TRBJ2-1 TRBV18 NA TRBD1 TGTGCCAGCTCACCCGTGACAGGGGGCTCTCCTAATGAGCAGTTCTTC CASSPVTGGSPNEQFF
TRBJ2-2 TRBV7-9 NA TRBD2 TGTGCCAGCAGCTTATTGTGGCTAGCGGGGGCCGGCGGGGAGCTGTTTTTT CASSLLWLAGAGGELFF
TRBJ1-1 TRBV11-2 NA NA TGTGCCAGCAGCCCCATTTGGGGCCCCGGCACTGAAGCTTTCTTT CASSPIWGPGTEAFF
TRBJ2-2 TRBV4-1 NA TRBD2 TGCGCCAGCAGCCAGCCGGGACTAGCGGGGTTCACCGGGGAGCTGTTTTTT CASSQPGLAGFTGELFF
TRBJ2-5 TRBV10-3 NA TRBD2 TGTGCCATCAGCCGTAGCGGGGGCAAAGAGACCCAGTACTTC CAISRSGGKETQYF
TRBJ2-3 TRBV2 NA NA TGTGCCAGCAGTGCCGATACGCAGTATTTT CASSADTQYF
TRBJ2-5 TRBV19 NA NA TGTGCCAGTAGTCTGGACGCAGAAGAGACCCAGTACTTC CASSLDAEETQYF
TRBJ1-1 TRBV5-1 NA NA TGCGCCAGCAGCTTTCAGGGTAACACTGAAGCTTTCTTT CASSFQGNTEAFF
TRBJ1-3 TRBV7-9 few NA TGTGCCAGCAGCTTAGATGGAGGGCGAAACACCATATATTTT CASSLDGGRNTIYF
TRBJ1-2 TRBV27 NA TRBD1 TGTGCCAACCGACAGGGGCACACGGGTAACTATGGCTACACCTTC CANRQGHTGNYGYTF
TRBJ2-3 TRBV11-2 NA NA TGTGCCAGCAGCTTAGGGGGGTACGGGGCCGATACGCAGTATTTT CASSLGGYGADTQYF
TRBJ1-1 TRBV7-9 NA TRBD1 TGTGCCAGCAGCTTATCAGGGGGAGGTGGCACTGAAGCTTTCTTT CASSLSGGGGTEAFF
TRBJ2-4 TRBV2 NA NA TGTGCCAGCAGTGGGAGACAGAAAAACATTCAGTACTTC CASSGRQKNIQYF
TRBJ1-2 TRBV20-1 NA NA TGCAGTGCTTCCTATGGCTACACCTTC CSASYGYTF
TRBJ1-1 TRBV4-1 NA TRBD1 TGCGCCAGCAGCCAACCCGGGGGGACAGGGGGCCGGAACACTGAAGCTTTCTTT CASSQPGGTGGRNTEAFF
TRBJ1-5 TRBV5-1 NA TRBD1 TGCGCCAGCAGCTTGGGGACAGGTAGCAATCAGCCCCAGCATTTT CASSLGTGSNQPQHF
TRBJ1-2 TRBV5-6 NA NA TGTGCCAGCACCACCCGATGGGGCGGTGGCTACACCTTC CASTTRWGGGYTF
TRBJ2-7 TRBV10-3 NA TRBD1 TGTGCCATCAGTTTATCCAGGGGGACCTACGAGCAGTACTTC CAISLSRGTYEQYF
TRBJ1-1 TRBV6-5 NA NA TGTGCCAGCAGTTACGGGGCACAGAACACTGAAGCTTTCTTT CASSYGAQNTEAFF
TRBJ2-1 TRBV6-4 few NA TGTGCCAGCAGTGAGTCGGTGGATAGCTCCTACAATGAGCAGTTCTTC CASSESVDSSYNEQFF
TRBJ1-1 TRBV4-1 NA NA TGCGCCAGCAGCCAAGGGTTTCCCCAGATGAACACTGAAGCTTTCTTT CASSQGFPQMNTEAFF
TRBJ1-1 TRBV5-6 NA NA TGTGCCAGCAGCGTAGCCTTCCTCCCCCAGGGCGGGTGGGGCACTGAAGCTTTCTTT CASSVAFLPQGGWGTEAFF
TRBJ2-1 TRBV6-4 NA TRBD1 TGTGCCAGCAGTGACTCGGGACAGGGGGGGAGTGAGCAGTTCTTC CASSDSGQGGSEQFF
TRBJ2-4 TRBV5-6 NA NA TGTGCCAGCAGCTGGGGGTGGGGTAGCGGAAACATTCAGTACTTC CASSWGWGSGNIQYF
TRBJ1-4 TRBV7-9 NA NA TGTGCCAGCAGCCCCTTAGGGGAAACTAATGAAAAACTGTTTTTT CASSPLGETNEKLFF
TRBJ1-2 TRBV29-1 once TRBD1 TGCAGCGTGACCTCCGGGACAGCCTATGGCTACACCTTC CSVTSGTAYGYTF
TRBJ2-3 TRBV29-1 few NA TGCAGGACTAGCACAGATACGCAGTATTTT CRTSTDTQYF
TRBJ1-5 TRBV7-2 NA NA TGTGCCAGCAGCTTGAGGGGGGCAAATCAGCCCCAGCATTTT CASSLRGANQPQHF
TRBJ2-7 TRBV19 NA TRBD1 TGTGCCAGTAGTGACAGGACAGGTGGGTCCTACGAGCAGTACTTC CASSDRTGGSYEQYF
TRBJ2-3 TRBV6-6 NA NA TGTGCCAGCAGTTACTCGGGGGGGCCGCGACGAGATACGCAGTATTTT CASSYSGGPRRDTQYF
TRBJ1-6 TRBV2 NA NA TGTGCCAGCAGTGAAGCGCTTGGTTCACCCCTCCACTTT CASSEALGSPLHF
TRBJ1-2 TRBV9 NA TRBD1 TGTGCCAGCAGCGAGCCCCACGACAGGGGGTTTTTTGATGGCTACACCTTC CASSEPHDRGFFDGYTF
TRBJ1-1 TRBV11-2 NA TRBD1 TGTGCCAGCAGCGGGACAGGGATCACTGAAGCTTTCTTT CASSGTGITEAFF
TRBJ2-7 TRBV19 NA TRBD1 TGTGCCAGTAGCTTTTTCGCCACCGGGACAGGGAAGCAGTACTTC CASSFFATGTGKQYF
TRBJ2-7 TRBV5-1 NA NA TGCGCCAGCAGCTTGGTCGCCGGTTCCTACGAGCAGTACTTC CASSLVAGSYEQYF
TRBJ1-1 TRBV11-2 NA NA TGTGCCAGCAGCTTAGATTTACGGAATGAAGCTTTCTTT CASSLDLRNEAFF
TRBJ1-2 TRBV6-5 NA NA TGTGCCAGCAGTTATGGGGGAGATTATGGCTACACCTTC CASSYGGDYGYTF
TRBJ1-1 TRBV7-8 NA NA TGTGCCAGCAGCTTCGACCGCGCGCTTGAAGCTTTCTTT CASSFDRALEAFF
TRBJ2-1 TRBV19 NA TRBD1 TGTGCCAGTAGCCCGATCCGGGACAGCTACAATGAGCAGTTCTTC CASSPIRDSYNEQFF
TRBJ2-7 TRBV5-6 NA NA TGTGCCAGCAGCCCCGGACGGACCTACGAGCAGTACTTC CASSPGRTYEQYF
TRBJ1-1 TRBV6-6 NA NA TGTGCCAGCAGTTACTCCCAGGCGCGGGACACTGAAGCTTTCTTT CASSYSQARDTEAFF